Below are 8 T cell receptor beta chains sequenced from a single sample in a study of T cells in Graves' hyperthyroidism and ophthalmopathy. Amplification of TCR beta CDR3 regions used RNA as the template. The TCR CDR3 was amplified in a first-round RT-PCR using the HTBI primer set. Using its own MiXCR run on the multiplex PCR reads, TCRdb lists one record per CDR3 protein. This repertoire shows about 350,000 distinct CDR3 sequences, 18% found once; its top ten account for roughly a sixth. The sample comprised blood. These receptors were taken from a middle-aged woman with Graves' ophthalmopathy.

This clonotype has at least ten counts. The rearrangement links TRBV28 to TRBJ2-5, with 9 bases matching TRBD1. In germline, CDR1 is MDHEN, CDR2 SYDVKM. V shed 6 bases and J 2 bases; nucleotides not matched to a gene: 4. This CDR3 region has 14 residues. The DNA for the CDR3 is TGTGCCAGCAGCCTGGGGACAGGGCAAGAGACCCAGTACTTC. Translated: CASSLGTGQETQYF.

This clonotype was counted ten times or more. The chain couples TRBV5-4 to TRBJ2-5; 8 bases map to TRBD2. Germline V gene data show CDR1 as SGHNT and CDR2 as YYREEE (reference sequence). The junction had 13 bases not matched to a gene; V was cut back by 1 base and J by 2 bases. The CDR3 spans 18 residues. Written as DNA, the CDR3 is TGTGCCAGCAGCTTGCGCCTAGCGGGTAATTCGGGTCAAGAGACCCAGTACTTC. This encodes CASSLRLAGNSGQETQYF.

This clonotype was observed at least ten times. The J gene is TRBJ2-7, the V gene TRBV7-9, with D hard to call. This CDR3 has 14 amino acids. CDR1 is SEHNR and CDR2 is FQNEAQ in the germline V gene (reference sequence). V was pared by 6 bases and J by 3 bases, with 15 bases between. As DNA, the CDR3 is TGTGCCAGCAGAGTGTCGACAATAGGCTACGAGCAGTACTTC. The encoded protein is CASRVSTIGYEQYF.

This clonotype was detected many times. This chain joins TRBV6-1 and TRBJ1-3, with D possibly being TRBD1 (5 bases). The germline V gene encodes CDR1 MNHNS and CDR2 SASEGT. The CDR3 has 14 residues. V was clipped by 8 bases and J by 2 bases, with 13 bases between them. CDR3 DNA sequence: TGTGCCAGCCTTCCCGGGGGGGCTGGAAACACCATATATTTT. This sequence encodes CASLPGGAGNTIYF.

This clonotype was counted many times. This chain's CDR3 is CSAPIGTQETQYF. The DNA of the CDR3 is TGCAGTGCTCCAATCGGGACCCAAGAGACCCAGTACTTC. The rearrangement links TRBV20-1 to TRBJ2-5; D might be TRBD1 or TRBD2, each matching 5 bases. This CDR3 has 13 residues. CDR1 and CDR2 from the germline V gene are DFQATT and SNEGSKA (reference sequence). Trimming cost V 5 bases and J 1 base, with 11 bases left between them.

This clonotype was observed many times. The rearrangement uses TRBV28 and TRBJ1-5; D might be TRBD1 (6 bases). The CDR3 runs to 14 residues. CDR1 is MDHEN, CDR2 SYDVKM, per germline. With 7 bases removed from V and 7 bases from J, the gap between germline ends came to 17 bases. This CDR3 is CASTLVGGGQPQHF. CDR3 DNA: TGTGCCAGCACACTCGTGGGGGGCGGGCAGCCCCAGCATTTT.

This clonotype was recorded at least ten times. The V gene is TRBV27, the J gene TRBJ2-7; 10 nucleotides match TRBD2. Germline V gene data show CDR1 as MNHEY and CDR2 as SMNVEV (reference sequence). With 2 bases clipped from V and 4 bases from J, the junction kept 5 bases outside the gene matches. This CDR3 has 15 residues. As DNA, the CDR3 is TGTGCCAGCAGTTTAGCAGCGGGAGGGGTTTACGAGCAGTACTTC. It translates to CASSLAAGGVYEQYF.

This clonotype was observed many times. The V gene is TRBV19, the J gene TRBJ2-7; 8 bases are shared with TRBD1. Trimming cost V 10 bases and J 0 bases; bases outside gene matches: 8. CDR1 LNHDA and CDR2 SQIVND come from the germline V gene (reference sequence). The CDR3 is 14 amino acids. The CDR3 region has the DNA TGTGCCACTCGGGACAGGTTACGCTCCTACGAGCAGTACTTC. Protein product: CATRDRLRSYEQYF.